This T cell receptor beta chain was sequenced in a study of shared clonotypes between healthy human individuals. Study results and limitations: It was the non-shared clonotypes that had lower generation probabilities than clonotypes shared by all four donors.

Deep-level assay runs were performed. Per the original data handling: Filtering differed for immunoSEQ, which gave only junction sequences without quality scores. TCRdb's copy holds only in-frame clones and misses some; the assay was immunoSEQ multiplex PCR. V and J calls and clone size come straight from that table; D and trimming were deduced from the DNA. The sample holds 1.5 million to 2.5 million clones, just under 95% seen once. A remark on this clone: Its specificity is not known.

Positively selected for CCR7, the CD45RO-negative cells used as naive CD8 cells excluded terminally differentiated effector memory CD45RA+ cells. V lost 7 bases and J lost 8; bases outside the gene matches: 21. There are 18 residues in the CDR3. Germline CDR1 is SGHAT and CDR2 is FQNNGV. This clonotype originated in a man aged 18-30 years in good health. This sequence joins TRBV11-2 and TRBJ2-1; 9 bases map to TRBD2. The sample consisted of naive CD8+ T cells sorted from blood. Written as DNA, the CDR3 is TGTGCCAGCACCCCGTTTGAGAGCGGGGGGCAACAAGCCGATGAGCAGTTCTTC. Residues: CASTPFESGGQQADEQFF.